These T cell receptor beta chains were read from a single sample in a study of shared clonotypes between healthy human individuals. Using immunoSEQ multiplex PCR, the repertoire was profiled, and TCRdb retains in-frame clones only, with some absent. The sample has under 600,000 clones; about 96% are singletons. Sequencing was performed on naive CD4+ T cells sorted from blood. These receptors all stem from a woman in her twenties or thirties in good health. The CDR3 runs from the conserved cysteine through the conserved F or W. Fields, in order: V gene, clone size, D gene, J gene, CDR3 protein, CDR3 DNA. The D gene is left open where the match is weak. Some rows have no size entry. The others give once, few or many, or a class for an expanded clone.

V gene: TRBV28
clone size: -
D gene: TRBD2
J gene: TRBJ2-7
CDR3 protein: CASSLWGVPSGRFYEQYF
CDR3 DNA: TGTGCCAGCAGTTTATGGGGGGTTCCTAGCGGGAGGTTCTACGAGCAGTACTTC

V gene: TRBV29-1
clone size: -
D gene: TRBD2
J gene: TRBJ2-5
CDR3 protein: CSVPGLTQETQYF
CDR3 DNA: TGCAGCGTCCCGGGACTAACCCAAGAGACCCAGTACTTC

V gene: TRBV19
clone size: once
D gene: TRBD2
J gene: TRBJ2-1
CDR3 protein: CASRRLAGGKSSYNEQFF
CDR3 DNA: TGTGCCAGCCGGAGACTAGCGGGAGGGAAGAGCTCCTACAATGAGCAGTTCTTC

V gene: TRBV27
clone size: -
D gene: TRBD2
J gene: TRBJ2-1
CDR3 protein: CASSLDASGGYNEQFF
CDR3 DNA: TGTGCCAGCAGTTTAGACGCTAGCGGGGGGTACAATGAGCAGTTCTTC

V gene: TRBV27
clone size: -
D gene: -
J gene: TRBJ2-5
CDR3 protein: CASSLSYQETQYF
CDR3 DNA: TGTGCCAGCAGTTTATCCTATCAAGAGACCCAGTACTTC

V gene: TRBV19
clone size: -
D gene: -
J gene: TRBJ1-1
CDR3 protein: CASSSSVALNTEAFF
CDR3 DNA: TGTGCCAGTAGTAGTAGTGTCGCGTTGAACACTGAAGCTTTCTTT

V gene: TRBV11-3
clone size: once
D gene: -
J gene: TRBJ1-4
CDR3 protein: CASSRKDATNEKLFF
CDR3 DNA: TGTGCCAGCAGCCGGAAAGATGCAACTAATGAAAAACTGTTTTTT

V gene: TRBV2
clone size: -
D gene: TRBD1
J gene: TRBJ1-4
CDR3 protein: CASAGQGAALTNEKLFF
CDR3 DNA: TGTGCCAGCGCCGGACAGGGGGCCGCCCTAACTAATGAAAAACTGTTTTTT

V gene: TRBV7-9
clone size: -
D gene: -
J gene: TRBJ2-1
CDR3 protein: CASSLDRWGLNGGEQFF
CDR3 DNA: TGTGCCAGCAGCTTAGATCGGTGGGGCTTAAATGGAGGTGAGCAGTTCTTC

V gene: TRBV7-2
clone size: -
D gene: -
J gene: TRBJ1-6
CDR3 protein: CASSFWGSNSPLHF
CDR3 DNA: TGTGCCAGCAGCTTTTGGGGCAGCAATTCACCCCTCCACTTT

V gene: TRBV28
clone size: -
D gene: -
J gene: TRBJ2-3
CDR3 protein: CASSTGGSRTSTDTQYF
CDR3 DNA: TGTGCCAGCAGCACCGGAGGTAGCAGGACTAGCACAGATACGCAGTATTTT

V gene: TRBV11-2
clone size: -
D gene: TRBD1
J gene: TRBJ2-7
CDR3 protein: CASSSMDRGAYEQYF
CDR3 DNA: TGTGCCAGCAGCTCAATGGACAGGGGAGCCTACGAGCAGTACTTC

V gene: TRBV6-1
clone size: -
D gene: -
J gene: TRBJ2-3
CDR3 protein: CASSARERGTDTQYF
CDR3 DNA: TGTGCCAGCAGTGCCCGGGAGCGGGGCACAGATACGCAGTATTTT

V gene: TRBV28
clone size: -
D gene: -
J gene: TRBJ2-7
CDR3 protein: CASTQGGLYEQYF
CDR3 DNA: TGTGCCAGCACCCAGGGCGGACTGTACGAGCAGTACTTC

V gene: TRBV7-9
clone size: -
D gene: -
J gene: TRBJ2-3
CDR3 protein: CASSPGLPTDTQYF
CDR3 DNA: TGTGCCAGCAGCCCCGGACTGCCCACAGATACGCAGTATTTT

V gene: TRBV7-2
clone size: -
D gene: -
J gene: TRBJ2-7
CDR3 protein: CASSLYGIYEQYF
CDR3 DNA: TGTGCCAGCAGCTTATACGGAATCTACGAGCAGTACTTC

V gene: TRBV10-1
clone size: -
D gene: -
J gene: TRBJ2-1
CDR3 protein: CASSGGYLGNEQFF
CDR3 DNA: TGCGCCAGCTCTGGAGGGTATCTTGGCAATGAGCAGTTCTTC

V gene: TRBV4-1
clone size: -
D gene: TRBD2
J gene: TRBJ2-1
CDR3 protein: CASSQSGNSYNEQFF
CDR3 DNA: TGCGCCAGCAGCCAAAGCGGGAACTCCTACAATGAGCAGTTCTTC

V gene: TRBV28
clone size: -
D gene: TRBD1
J gene: TRBJ2-1
CDR3 protein: CASRRPGQGADEQFF
CDR3 DNA: TGTGCCAGCAGAAGACCGGGACAGGGGGCAGATGAGCAGTTCTTC

V gene: TRBV15
clone size: -
D gene: -
J gene: TRBJ1-3
CDR3 protein: CATSLNSGNTIYF
CDR3 DNA: TGTGCCACCAGCCTAAACTCTGGAAACACCATATATTTT

V gene: TRBV28
clone size: -
D gene: TRBD1
J gene: TRBJ1-4
CDR3 protein: CASSSTGFREKLFF
CDR3 DNA: TGTGCCAGCAGTTCGACAGGGTTCCGTGAAAAACTGTTTTTT

V gene: TRBV5-6
clone size: -
D gene: TRBD1
J gene: TRBJ2-7
CDR3 protein: CASSSTGFDYEQYF
CDR3 DNA: TGTGCCAGCAGCTCGACAGGGTTTGACTACGAGCAGTACTTC

V gene: TRBV27
clone size: -
D gene: -
J gene: TRBJ2-7
CDR3 protein: CASRQGGLTYEQYF
CDR3 DNA: TGTGCAAGCAGGCAGGGGGGTCTCACCTACGAGCAGTACTTC

V gene: TRBV7-9
clone size: -
D gene: TRBD1
J gene: TRBJ1-1
CDR3 protein: CASTPTRDRGQAFF
CDR3 DNA: TGTGCCAGCACCCCGACCCGGGACAGGGGGCAAGCTTTCTTT

V gene: TRBV27
clone size: -
D gene: -
J gene: TRBJ2-1
CDR3 protein: CASSKEGLANEQFF
CDR3 DNA: TGTGCCAGCAGTAAGGAGGGCCTTGCCAATGAGCAGTTCTTC

V gene: TRBV4-2
clone size: -
D gene: TRBD2
J gene: TRBJ2-2
CDR3 protein: CASSQTSGKNTGELFF
CDR3 DNA: TGTGCCAGCAGCCAGACTAGCGGAAAGAACACCGGGGAGCTGTTTTTT

V gene: TRBV5-4
clone size: -
D gene: -
J gene: TRBJ1-1
CDR3 protein: CASREGRMNTEAFF
CDR3 DNA: TGTGCCAGCAGGGAGGGACGGATGAACACTGAAGCTTTCTTT

V gene: TRBV5-6
clone size: -
D gene: TRBD1
J gene: TRBJ1-2
CDR3 protein: CASSHGLTGVYGYTF
CDR3 DNA: TGTGCCAGCAGCCACGGGCTGACAGGGGTCTATGGCTACACCTTC

V gene: TRBV7-9
clone size: -
D gene: -
J gene: TRBJ2-5
CDR3 protein: CASSRSGPAYQETQYF
CDR3 DNA: TGTGCCAGCAGTCGTTCTGGGCCCGCGTACCAAGAGACCCAGTACTTC

V gene: TRBV30
clone size: -
D gene: TRBD1
J gene: TRBJ1-5
CDR3 protein: CAWSGPGQVQPQHF
CDR3 DNA: TGTGCCTGGAGTGGGCCTGGACAGGTTCAGCCCCAGCATTTT

V gene: TRBV6-1
clone size: -
D gene: -
J gene: TRBJ1-1
CDR3 protein: CASSEAPPGAEAFF
CDR3 DNA: TGTGCCAGCAGTGAGGCCCCACCGGGGGCCGAAGCTTTCTTT

V gene: TRBV20-1
clone size: -
D gene: -
J gene: TRBJ2-7
CDR3 protein: CSPNYSYEQYF
CDR3 DNA: TGCAGCCCGAACTATTCCTACGAGCAGTACTTC

V gene: TRBV5-1
clone size: -
D gene: TRBD1
J gene: TRBJ1-1
CDR3 protein: CASSLTGQPLNTEAFF
CDR3 DNA: TGCGCCAGCAGCTTGACGGGACAGCCGCTGAACACTGAAGCTTTCTTT

V gene: TRBV14
clone size: -
D gene: TRBD2
J gene: TRBJ2-7
CDR3 protein: CASSQDPSGRIYEQYF
CDR3 DNA: TGTGCCAGCAGCCAAGATCCTAGCGGGAGAATCTACGAGCAGTACTTC

V gene: TRBV27
clone size: -
D gene: -
J gene: TRBJ1-1
CDR3 protein: CASSLSNRNEAFF
CDR3 DNA: TGTGCCAGCAGTTTATCGAACAGAAATGAAGCTTTCTTT

V gene: TRBV28
clone size: once
D gene: TRBD2
J gene: TRBJ2-1
CDR3 protein: CASSFFSGRAGDEQFF
CDR3 DNA: TGTGCCAGCAGTTTTTTTAGCGGGAGGGCTGGGGATGAGCAGTTCTTC

V gene: TRBV6-1
clone size: -
D gene: -
J gene: TRBJ1-5
CDR3 protein: CASIMALNQPQHF
CDR3 DNA: TGTGCCAGCATCATGGCCCTCAATCAGCCCCAGCATTTT

V gene: TRBV28
clone size: -
D gene: -
J gene: TRBJ2-7
CDR3 protein: CASSLGGNWYEQYF
CDR3 DNA: TGTGCCAGCAGTCTCGGCGGGAATTGGTACGAGCAGTACTTC

V gene: TRBV28
clone size: -
D gene: TRBD1
J gene: TRBJ2-3
CDR3 protein: CASSKEGRGHYF
CDR3 DNA: TGTGCCAGCAGTAAAGAGGGCAGGGGGCACTATTTT

V gene: TRBV11-2
clone size: -
D gene: -
J gene: TRBJ2-7
CDR3 protein: CASSFTPVGNEQYF
CDR3 DNA: TGTGCCAGCAGCTTCACACCGGTGGGGAACGAGCAGTACTTC

V gene: TRBV15
clone size: -
D gene: TRBD1
J gene: TRBJ2-7
CDR3 protein: CATSRGAGGRNEQYF
CDR3 DNA: TGTGCCACCAGCAGGGGTGCAGGGGGTAGGAACGAGCAGTACTTC

V gene: TRBV6-5
clone size: -
D gene: -
J gene: TRBJ1-1
CDR3 protein: CASSYSTEVNTEAFF
CDR3 DNA: TGTGCCAGCAGTTACTCGACAGAAGTGAACACTGAAGCTTTCTTT

V gene: TRBV5-1
clone size: -
D gene: TRBD2
J gene: TRBJ2-2
CDR3 protein: CASSSGLAGVGELFF
CDR3 DNA: TGCGCCAGCAGCTCAGGACTAGCGGGAGTCGGGGAGCTGTTTTTT

V gene: TRBV5-1
clone size: -
D gene: -
J gene: TRBJ1-3
CDR3 protein: CASSSSFGGPGNTIYF
CDR3 DNA: TGCGCCAGCAGCTCCAGTTTTGGGGGGCCTGGAAACACCATATATTTT

V gene: TRBV29-1
clone size: once
D gene: -
J gene: TRBJ2-3
CDR3 protein: CSVEDRASSDTQYF
CDR3 DNA: TGCAGCGTTGAAGATCGGGCTAGCTCAGATACGCAGTATTTT

V gene: TRBV10-3
clone size: -
D gene: -
J gene: TRBJ1-2
CDR3 protein: CAISESLNYGYTF
CDR3 DNA: TGTGCCATCAGTGAGTCATTGAACTATGGCTACACCTTC

V gene: TRBV11-2
clone size: once
D gene: TRBD2
J gene: TRBJ2-1
CDR3 protein: CASGLRLAWNEQFF
CDR3 DNA: TGTGCCAGCGGTCTACGACTAGCATGGAATGAGCAGTTCTTC

V gene: TRBV5-1
clone size: -
D gene: -
J gene: TRBJ1-2
CDR3 protein: CASSLEPGVLSYGYTF
CDR3 DNA: TGCGCCAGCAGCTTAGAACCAGGGGTTTTATCCTATGGCTACACCTTC

V gene: TRBV11-2
clone size: -
D gene: -
J gene: TRBJ1-5
CDR3 protein: CASSLIGRNQPQHF
CDR3 DNA: TGTGCCAGCAGCTTAATAGGCAGAAATCAGCCCCAGCATTTT